The clone carrying this TCR beta chain was seen a handful of times. Amplified regions were TCR beta CDR3 sequences from RNA transcripts. Primed by the HTBI set, a first-round RT-PCR was run on the TCR CDR3. TCRdb fed the multiplex PCR reads into MiXCR, producing one record per CDR3 protein. This table has about 640,000 distinct CDR3 sequences, about 14% appearing once. The data stem from a study of T cells in Graves' hyperthyroidism and ophthalmopathy. Study overall: Peripheral blood draws took place at initial diagnosis, ahead of any treatment.

Enrolled ophthalmopathy patients presented with a Clinical Activity Score of at least 3, a NOSPECS grade of at least 4, and disease duration under 3 months. Clinical symptoms, serum thyroxine and TRAb, thyroid ultrasound and orbital computed tomography together formed the diagnostic basis. The authors obtained PBMCs from over 7.5 ml of fresh peripheral blood. V lost 6 bases to trimming and J lost 16 bases; unmatched junction nucleotides: 4. CDR3 length: 11 amino acids. Germline loops: CDR1 MDHEN, CDR2 SYDVKM. The TCR originated in a woman between 45 and 60 years old with Graves' ophthalmopathy. The gene calls are TRBV28 and TRBJ2-1; the match to TRBD2 covers 12 bases. What was sequenced was blood. The DNA of the CDR3 is TGTGCCAGCAGAAGACTAGCGGGAGTTTTCTTC. Protein sequence: CASRRLAGVFF.